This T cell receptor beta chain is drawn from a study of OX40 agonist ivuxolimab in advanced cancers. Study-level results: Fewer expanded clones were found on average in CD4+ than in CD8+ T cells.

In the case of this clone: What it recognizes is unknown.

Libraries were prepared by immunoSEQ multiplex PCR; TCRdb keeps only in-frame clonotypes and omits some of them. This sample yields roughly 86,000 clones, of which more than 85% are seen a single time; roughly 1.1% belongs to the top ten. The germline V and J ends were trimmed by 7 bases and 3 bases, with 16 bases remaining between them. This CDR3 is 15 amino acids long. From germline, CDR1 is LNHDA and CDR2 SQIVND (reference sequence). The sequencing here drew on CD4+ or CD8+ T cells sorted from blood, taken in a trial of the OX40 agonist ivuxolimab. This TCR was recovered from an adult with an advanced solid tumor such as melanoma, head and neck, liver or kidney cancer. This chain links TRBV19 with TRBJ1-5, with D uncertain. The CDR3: CASNTFKETNQPQHF. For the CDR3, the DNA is TGTGCCAGTAACACCTTCAAGGAAACCAATCAGCCCCAGCATTTT.